These 22 T cell receptor beta chains came from one sample sequenced in a study of blood T cell repertoires in COVID-19. Some clones are missing from TCRdb's copy, which holds only in-frame ones; the method was immunoSEQ multiplex PCR. The table has about 78,000 clones, 80% to 95% seen once. Material for sequencing was peripheral blood. These receptors all come from a woman aged 80 or over with acute or convalescent COVID-19.

The chain uses TRBV3-1 (or the pseudogene TRBV3-2) and TRBJ1-3; D may be TRBD1 (5 bases). Germline CDR1 reads LGHDT; CDR2 reads YNNKEL (reference sequence). Trimming cost V 4 bases and J 0 bases, with 13 bases left between them. CDR3 size: 16 residues. The CDR3 region is CASSRNTGSSGNTIYF. DNA of the CDR3: TGTGCCAGCAGCCGGAATACAGGAAGCTCTGGAAACACCATATATTTT.

V gene TRBV9 combines with J gene TRBJ2-2; 11 bases align to TRBD2. The CDR3 has 18 amino acids. In germline, CDR1 is SGDLS, CDR2 YYNGEE. Losses at the gene ends were 1 base for V and 4 bases for J; bases not matched to a gene: 9. CDR3 DNA: TGTGCCAGCAGCGTAAATAGCGGGGGGGCCAGGGGCACCGGGGAGCTGTTTTTT. Its protein product is CASSVNSGGARGTGELFF.

V and J are TRBV4-2 and TRBJ1-1; possible D gene TRBD1, 6 bases. V lost 4 bases and J lost 1, with 10 bases in between. This CDR3 has 14 amino acids. The germline V gene has CDR1 LGHNA and CDR2 YNFKEQ. The chain's CDR3 is CASSPTGTNTEAFF. CDR3 sequence (DNA): TGTGCCAGCAGCCCTACAGGGACGAACACTGAAGCTTTCTTT.

This chain joins TRBV28 and TRBJ1-5, with D possibly matching TRBD1 (5 bases). V shed 2 bases and J shed 2 bases, with 7 bases lying between them. This CDR3 has 14 residues. Germline loops: CDR1 MDHEN, CDR2 SYDVKM. CDR3 nucleotides: TGTGCCAGCAGTTTAGGGGGGGGCAATCAGCCCCAGCATTTT. It specifies CASSLGGGNQPQHF. The entire variable domain, with the rest obtained from reference TRBV28 and TRBJ1-5, is as follows: DVKVTQSSRYLVKRTGEKVFLECVQDMDHENMFWYRQDPGLGLRLIYFSYDVKMKEKGDIPEGYSVSREKKERFSLILESASTNQTSMYLCASSLGGGNQPQHFGDGTRLSIL.

In DNA, the CDR3 is TGTGCCAGCAGTGAAGAGGTCGGACAGGGGGGCCAAAAACTGTTTTTT. It yields the protein CASSEEVGQGGQKLFF. The V and J genes are TRBV2 and TRBJ1-4; 10 bases are shared with TRBD1. V was clipped by 1 base and J by 9 bases; unmatched bases: 8. This CDR3 has 16 residues. Germline lookup yields CDR1 SNHLY and CDR2 FYNNEI.

The chain links TRBV19 to TRBJ2-7, with 7 bases matching TRBD2. J lost 2 bases, V lost 6 bases, and 10 bases had no gene match. CDR3 length equals 15 residues. Germline assignment: CDR1 LNHDA and CDR2 SQIVND (reference sequence). As DNA, the CDR3 is TGTGCCAGTAGCTCTAAGCGGGACCCCGCCTACGAGCAGTACTTC. Protein product: CASSSKRDPAYEQYF.

The rearrangement joins TRBV3-1 (or the pseudogene TRBV3-2) to TRBJ2-1, with 7 bases aligning to TRBD1. This CDR3 is 16 amino acids long. J gave up 10 bases and V 2 bases, and 14 bases lay outside the gene matches. The germline V gene encodes CDR1 LGHDT and CDR2 YNNKEL (reference sequence). Here the CDR3 DNA reads TGTGCCAGCAGCCAAAACCCGACAGGGTTTATCATCGAGCAGTTCTTC. Its protein is CASSQNPTGFIIEQFF.

The V and J genes are TRBV4-2 and TRBJ2-5; a weak D match, TRBD2 (6 bases). V lost 0 bases, J lost 5 bases, and 10 bases lay in between. Germline loops: CDR1 LGHNA, CDR2 YNFKEQ. There are 14 residues in the CDR3. The CDR3 DNA reads TGTGCCAGCAGCCAAGAACTAGCTCGTGAGACCCAGTACTTC. It translates to CASSQELARETQYF.

This chain joins TRBV7-9 and TRBJ2-3, with D possibly TRBD1 on 5 matching bases. The CDR3 is 15 amino acids. Trimming took 5 bases from V and 3 from J, leaving 15 bases between them. The germline CDR1 and CDR2 sequences are SEHNR and FQNEAQ (reference sequence). CDR3 nucleotide sequence: TGTGCCAGCAGCCCTGGTACAGGTGGAACAGATACGCAGTATTTT. As protein: CASSPGTGGTDTQYF.

The chain couples TRBV7-3 to TRBJ1-1, with D tentatively TRBD1 (5 bases). The ends were cut back, 5 bases at V and 11 bases at J, with 15 bases in the middle. The length of the CDR3 is 12 residues. Germline loops: CDR1 SGHTA, CDR2 FQGTGA. Written as DNA, the CDR3 is TGTGCCAGCAGCCCTGGGGGAGGAGAGGCTTTCTTT. This sequence encodes CASSPGGGEAFF.

The rearrangement uses TRBV3-1 (or the pseudogene TRBV3-2) and TRBJ1-4, with 9 bases identical to TRBD1. CDR3 length equals 16 residues. V lost 4 bases to trimming and J lost 2 bases; unmatched junction nucleotides: 5. Looked up from germline, CDR1 is LGHDT and CDR2 is YNNKEL (reference sequence). CDR3 bases: TGTGCCAGCAGCCTACCCGGGACAGGGACTAATGAAAAACTGTTTTTT. Its protein is CASSLPGTGTNEKLFF.

V is TRBV2 and J is TRBJ1-1, with a tentative D call TRBD1 (5 bases). Trimming shortened V by 6 bases and J by 0 bases, and 8 bases separated the two germline ends. The germline V gene encodes CDR1 SNHLY and CDR2 FYNNEI. The CDR3 covers 13 residues. CDR3 residues: CASRGPLNTEAFF. CDR3 nucleotides: TGTGCCAGCAGGGGGCCTCTGAACACTGAAGCTTTCTTT.

The chain links TRBV29-1 to TRBJ1-5; D is unresolved. Trimming removed 6 bases at V and 0 bases at J, with 9 bases between. The germline CDR1 and CDR2 sequences are SQVTM and ANQGSEA. The CDR3 has 13 amino acids. This CDR3 is CSVGETSNQPQHF. CDR3 DNA sequence: TGCAGCGTCGGGGAGACTAGCAATCAGCCCCAGCATTTT.

The chain carries TRBV7-9 and TRBJ2-2; TRBD1 matches at 9 bases. Germline V CDR1 and CDR2: SEHNR, FQNEAQ (reference sequence). This CDR3 has 17 residues. V lost 7 bases, J lost 5 bases, and 14 bases stayed unmatched. CDR3 coding DNA: TGTGCCAGCACCCCCTGGCAGGGACAGGGTAAAACCGGGGAGCTGTTTTTT. Translation gives CASTPWQGQGKTGELFF.

The chain combines TRBV7-2 with TRBJ2-3; 10 nucleotides agree with TRBD2. This CDR3 comprises 18 residues. Germline CDR1 and CDR2: SGHTA and FQGNSA. V lost 4 bases to trimming and J lost 2 bases; unmatched junction nucleotides: 12. The CDR3, as DNA: TGTGCCAGCAGCTCTCAGCGGGAGGGCCGTAAGATCACAGATACGCAGTATTTT. Translation: CASSSQREGRKITDTQYF. Based on the CDR3 plus reference TRBV7-2 and TRBJ2-3, the full variable domain is GAGVSQSPSNKVTEKGKDVELRCDPISGHTALYWYRQSLGQGLEFLIYFQGNSAPDKSGLPSDRFSAERTGGSVSTLTIQRTQQEDSAVYLCASSSQREGRKITDTQYFGPGTRLTVL.

This rearrangement joins TRBV7-3 to TRBJ2-1; 10 positions match TRBD2. The junction had 13 bases not matched to a gene; V was cut back by 4 bases and J by 7 bases. The CDR3 length is 17 residues. Germline V gene data show CDR1 as SGHTA and CDR2 as FQGTGA. Here the CDR3 reads CASSSLPGLAMVNEQFF. DNA for the CDR3: TGTGCCAGCAGCTCCTTACCGGGACTAGCGATGGTTAATGAGCAGTTCTTC. The full variable domain, in which reference TRBV7-3 and TRBJ2-1 provide the parts outside the CDR3, is GAGVSQTPSNKVTEKGKYVELRCDPISGHTALYWYRQSLGQGPEFLIYFQGTGAADDSGLPNDRFFAVRPEGSVSTLKIQRTERGDSAVYLCASSSLPGLAMVNEQFFGPGTRLTVL.

The V call is TRBV7-3, the J call TRBJ2-1; D might be TRBD2 (6 bases). From germline, CDR1 is SGHTA and CDR2 FQGTGA. V was pared by 1 base and J by 9 bases, with 13 bases between. The length of the CDR3 is 14 residues. The CDR3 DNA reads TGTGCCAGCAGCTTAAAGGAGGGTACTGGTGAGCAGTTCTTC. This codes for CASSLKEGTGEQFF. The variable domain in full, with the rest retrieved from reference TRBV7-3 and TRBJ2-1, is GAGVSQTPSNKVTEKGKYVELRCDPISGHTALYWYRQSLGQGPEFLIYFQGTGAADDSGLPNDRFFAVRPEGSVSTLKIQRTERGDSAVYLCASSLKEGTGEQFFGPGTRLTVL.

The chain recombines TRBV6-1 with TRBJ2-7; perhaps TRBD1 as D (5 bases). Germline CDR1 MNHNS, CDR2 SASEGT. The V and J ends lost 2 bases and 2 bases respectively, with 10 bases between them. This CDR3 region has 14 residues. CDR3: CASSESAGTYEQYF. In DNA form, the CDR3 reads TGTGCCAGCAGTGAAAGCGCAGGGACCTACGAGCAGTACTTC.

The chain recombines TRBV4-1 with TRBJ2-1; D not resolved. The CDR3 has 15 residues. CDR1 and CDR2 from the germline V gene are MGHRA and YSYEKL. The V gene lost 3 bases and the J gene lost 1 base, with 10 bases spanning the gap. The CDR3 region is CASSHPPLSYNEQFF. The CDR3 bases are TGCGCCAGCAGCCACCCTCCACTATCCTACAATGAGCAGTTCTTC.

The chain links TRBV21-1 to TRBJ1-5; the table's D gene call, TRBD1, was not cross checked with the DNA. TRBV21-1 is termed a pseudogene. The CDR3 runs 15 residues. This CDR3 is CASSKTTGFNQPQHF. CDR3 in DNA: TGTGCCAGCAGCAAGACGACAGGGTTCAATCAGCCCCAGCATTTT.

This clone has only a few counts. V is TRBV9 and J is TRBJ1-5; tentatively, D is TRBD1 (6 bases). With 3 bases removed from V and 0 bases from J, the gap between germline ends came to 10 bases. The germline V gene has CDR1 SGDLS and CDR2 YYNGEE. This CDR3 contains 15 residues. The CDR3 sequence: CASSEGQDSNQPQHF. In DNA form, the CDR3 reads TGTGCCAGCAGCGAGGGACAAGATAGCAATCAGCCCCAGCATTTT.

The V gene is TRBV4-1, the J gene TRBJ2-1, with D maybe TRBD2 (7 bases). V gave up 2 bases and J gave up 7 bases, with 15 bases separating them. The CDR3 loop spans 15 amino acids. Germline lookup yields CDR1 MGHRA and CDR2 YSYEKL. CDR3: CASSQIPRGGNEQFF. CDR3 bases: TGCGCCAGCAGCCAAATCCCTAGGGGGGGTAATGAGCAGTTCTTC.